This TCR beta chain was captured in a study of T cell repertoires in ileal Crohn's disease. Assay: immunoSEQ multiplex PCR; the TCRdb copy retains only in-frame clones and omits some. The sample consists of approximately 1,400 clones, 88% of them appearing once. Trimming took 6 bases from V and 14 from J, leaving 20 bases between them. The CDR3 loop spans 13 amino acids. Germline-derived CDR1 and CDR2 are LNHDA and SQIVND (reference sequence). Stated time point: neoterminal ileum biopsy at postoperative endoscopy, about 6 months after surgery. The chain uses TRBV19 and TRBJ2-1; D may match TRBD1 or TRBD2 (5 bases each). Specimen: ileal tissue. The source is an adult with Crohn's disease. The CDR3: CASRTASVREKFF. The CDR3 DNA reads TGTGCCAGTAGGACAGCGTCGGTCAGGGAGAAGTTCTTC.